This T cell receptor beta chain was recovered during a study of identical twins (dated by TCRdb to about 2016). Background on the whole study: To test whether fetal clonotypes persist, the study used deep sequencing on TCR alpha and beta repertoires from monozygotic twins, unrelated adults of various ages, and cord blood. To rule out contamination, the twin experiments were replicated at different times with different library preparation protocols. The study at large found these results: Invariant T cells such as MAIT and iNKT could partly confound zero-insertion analyses, though diverse VJ usage argued against this for most clonotypes. Fewer insertions were carried by abundant cord blood beta clonotypes; a weaker similar trend was observed in young adult naive repertoires, while no such trend was observed in memory repertoires. Excess twin sharing in beta out-of-frame sequences was weaker because fewer shared sequences lowered the signal-to-noise ratio. Because the same donors could not be followed over many years, the conclusions relied on cross-sectional statistical analysis. Out-of-frame TCR alpha sharing in monozygotic twins was systematically underestimated by recombination models, whereas sharing between unrelated individuals was in agreement with the recombination models. Compared with coincidental sharing between unrelated individuals, out-of-frame TCR alpha sequences shared between twins showed an excess of sequences with low generation probability.

Library construction relied on 5' RACE. The data were produced on an Illumina HiSeq 2000. Template switching introduced a universal primer binding site; the final cDNA contained a unique molecular identifier, enabling accurate counting of TCR cDNA molecules. First-strand cDNA for TCR alpha and beta chains was synthesized from specific primers in the conserved constant-segment region. Each cDNA library was double barcoded, with a SMART-Mk sample barcode plus Illumina barcodes, to control for contamination. TruSeq adapter sequences and Illumina sample barcodes were added in two successive PCR steps. The TCR alpha and beta cDNA libraries were sequenced on the Illumina HiSeq platform using custom primers. In the paper's pipeline: Unique molecular identifiers were extracted from raw reads with MiGEC, and CDR3 positions were determined with MiXCR. For each individual, recombination models were inferred using an EM algorithm with the repgenHMM and IGoR tools. The analysis of shared clonotypes was done with the tcR package in R, with sharing normalized by the product of cloneset sizes. To study raw recombination without the effects of thymic and clonal selection, out-of-frame nonproductive sequences were analyzed. The raw public reads went through TCRdb reprocessing: fastp at Q25, MiXCR clone calling, in-frame beta chains kept. Each CDR3 protein gets just one entry, which takes the most common genes and DNA from the rows behind it. The V and J calls follow TCRdb's processing rather than the paper's. This sample comprises hundreds of thousands of distinct CDR3 sequences, 8.5% to 9.5% of them detected only once. Jointly, the top ten make up 7% to 8.5% of the sample.

In regard to this clonotype: Its antigen target is currently unknown. The record has no base qualities; no much larger clone is one base away.

From the cysteine up to the phenylalanine, the CDR3 has a length of 15 residues. Only the CDR3 part of the read is kept: 45 bases, read in frame from the first base. The germline V gene encodes CDR1 MGHRA and CDR2 YSYEKL. Deletion took 2 bases off V and 1 base off J, with a span of 11 bases between the germline ends. Every donor in the study was a healthy Caucasian. Three pairs of female monozygotic twins, all aged about 18 to 30 years, were included in the twin cohort. Positive isolation kits from Invitrogen were used to isolate the CD4+ and CD8+ T cell populations. This sample was also put to use in a study of yellow fever vaccine responses in identical twins. The second study reports: The T cell response to vaccination in identical twins was reported by the authors to appear partly convergent and partly personalized. Focusing on identical twins, the study followed the T cell clones that responded to the vaccine, and did so with precision.

This TCR came from a woman in her late teens or twenties in good health. Sequencing was carried out using CD8+ T cells sorted from blood. The chain was built from TRBV4-1 and TRBJ1-1; the D gene identity is not certain. The DNA is as follows: TGCGCCAGCAGCCAACTTTTTGCAGAGAACACTGAAGCTTTCTTT. This translates into CASSQLFAENTEAFF.